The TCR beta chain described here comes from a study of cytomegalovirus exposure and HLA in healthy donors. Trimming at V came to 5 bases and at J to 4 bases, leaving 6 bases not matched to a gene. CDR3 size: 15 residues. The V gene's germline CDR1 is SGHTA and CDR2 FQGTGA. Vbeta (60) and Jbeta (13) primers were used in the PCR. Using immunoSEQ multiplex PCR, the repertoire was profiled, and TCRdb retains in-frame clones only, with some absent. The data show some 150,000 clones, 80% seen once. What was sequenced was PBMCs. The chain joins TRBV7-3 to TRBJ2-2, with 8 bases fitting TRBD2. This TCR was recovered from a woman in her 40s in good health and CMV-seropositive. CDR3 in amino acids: CASSPRTSGTGELFF. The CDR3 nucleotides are TGTGCCAGCAGCCCTAGAACTAGCGGCACCGGGGAGCTGTTTTTT. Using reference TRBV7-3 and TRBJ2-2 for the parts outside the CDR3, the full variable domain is GAGVSQTPSNKVTEKGKYVELRCDPISGHTALYWYRQSLGQGPEFLIYFQGTGAADDSGLPNDRFFAVRPEGSVSTLKIQRTERGDSAVYLCASSPRTSGTGELFFGEGSRLTVL.